This T cell receptor (beta chain) was obtained from a study of shared clonotypes between healthy human individuals. About the study: Donors had three CD4 naive, three CD4 memory, two CD8 naive and one CD8 memory plate apiece.

Terminally differentiated effector memory CD45RA+ cells were left out of the naive CD8 fraction, which was CD45RO-negative and positively selected for CCR7. Study results and limitations: Researchers found naive subsets generally carried larger estimated richness than memory subsets. Non-shared clonotypes were found to have lower generation probabilities than the clonotypes that were shared by all four of the sorted-subset donors. When naive CD4 clonotypes were compared across a few donors, roughly 4.9% were shared.

About this clone itself: Its specificity is unknown.

Sequencing used immunoSEQ multiplex PCR; TCRdb keeps in-frame clones, though not all of them. Among nearly 2 million clones, approximately 94% were seen once, and the ten largest hold approximately 1.2%. The sample was naive CD8+ T cells sorted from blood. The source of this sequence is a man younger than 35 in good health.

The CDR3 DNA reads as TGTGCCAGCAGCTCCTCTTACCTTTCCGGTAGACAGGGGACCGGGGAGCTGTTTTTT. It yields the protein CASSSSYLSGRQGTGELFF. This chain connects TRBV7-9 to TRBJ2-2; 8 bases agree with TRBD1. Germline V gives CDR1 SEHNR, CDR2 FQNEAQ (reference sequence). CDR3 length equals 19 residues. J gave up 5 bases and V 4 bases, and 18 bases lay outside the gene matches.